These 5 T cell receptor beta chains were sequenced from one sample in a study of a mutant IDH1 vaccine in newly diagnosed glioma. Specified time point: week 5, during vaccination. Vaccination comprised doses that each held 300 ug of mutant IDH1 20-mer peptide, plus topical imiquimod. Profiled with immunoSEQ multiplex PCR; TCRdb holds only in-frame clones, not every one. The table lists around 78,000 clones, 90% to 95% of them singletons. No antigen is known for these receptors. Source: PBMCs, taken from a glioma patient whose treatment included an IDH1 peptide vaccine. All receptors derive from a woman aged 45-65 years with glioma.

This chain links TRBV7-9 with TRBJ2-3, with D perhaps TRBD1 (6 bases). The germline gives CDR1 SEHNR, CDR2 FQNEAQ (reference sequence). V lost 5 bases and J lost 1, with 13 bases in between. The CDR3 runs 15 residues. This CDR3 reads CASSEQGSGTDTQYF. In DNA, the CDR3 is TGTGCCAGCAGCGAACAGGGTAGCGGCACAGATACGCAGTATTTT.

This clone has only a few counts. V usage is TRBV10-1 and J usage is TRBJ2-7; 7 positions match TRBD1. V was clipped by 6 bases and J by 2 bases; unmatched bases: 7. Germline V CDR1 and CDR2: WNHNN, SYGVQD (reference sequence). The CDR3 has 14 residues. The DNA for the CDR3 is TGCGCCAGCAGCCCCCGGGACAGAACCTACGAGCAGTACTTC. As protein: CASSPRDRTYEQYF.

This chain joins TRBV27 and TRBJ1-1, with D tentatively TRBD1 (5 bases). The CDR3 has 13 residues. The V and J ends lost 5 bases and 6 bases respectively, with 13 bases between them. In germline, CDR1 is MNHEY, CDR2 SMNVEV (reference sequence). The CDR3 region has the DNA TGTGCCAGCAGTCCCGGGACCGGGGCTGAAGCTTTCTTT. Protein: CASSPGTGAEAFF.

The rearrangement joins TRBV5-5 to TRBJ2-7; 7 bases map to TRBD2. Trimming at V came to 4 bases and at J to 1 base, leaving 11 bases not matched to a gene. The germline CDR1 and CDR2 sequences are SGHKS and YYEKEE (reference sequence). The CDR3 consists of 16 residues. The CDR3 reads CASSGRGSPFSYEQYF. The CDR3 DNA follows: TGTGCCAGCAGCGGTCGCGGGAGTCCCTTTTCCTACGAGCAGTACTTC.

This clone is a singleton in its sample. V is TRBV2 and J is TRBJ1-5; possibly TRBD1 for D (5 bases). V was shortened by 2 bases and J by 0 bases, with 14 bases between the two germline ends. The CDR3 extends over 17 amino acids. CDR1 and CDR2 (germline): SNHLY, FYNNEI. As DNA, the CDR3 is TGTGCCAGCAGTGAAATCACCGGGGGATATAGCAATCAGCCCCAGCATTTT. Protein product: CASSEITGGYSNQPQHF. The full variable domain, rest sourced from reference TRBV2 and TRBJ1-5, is EPEVTQTPSHQVTQMGQEVILRCVPISNHLYFYWYRQILGQKVEFLVSFYNNEISEKSEIFDDQFSVERPDGSNFTLKIRSTKLEDSAMYFCASSEITGGYSNQPQHFGDGTRLSIL.